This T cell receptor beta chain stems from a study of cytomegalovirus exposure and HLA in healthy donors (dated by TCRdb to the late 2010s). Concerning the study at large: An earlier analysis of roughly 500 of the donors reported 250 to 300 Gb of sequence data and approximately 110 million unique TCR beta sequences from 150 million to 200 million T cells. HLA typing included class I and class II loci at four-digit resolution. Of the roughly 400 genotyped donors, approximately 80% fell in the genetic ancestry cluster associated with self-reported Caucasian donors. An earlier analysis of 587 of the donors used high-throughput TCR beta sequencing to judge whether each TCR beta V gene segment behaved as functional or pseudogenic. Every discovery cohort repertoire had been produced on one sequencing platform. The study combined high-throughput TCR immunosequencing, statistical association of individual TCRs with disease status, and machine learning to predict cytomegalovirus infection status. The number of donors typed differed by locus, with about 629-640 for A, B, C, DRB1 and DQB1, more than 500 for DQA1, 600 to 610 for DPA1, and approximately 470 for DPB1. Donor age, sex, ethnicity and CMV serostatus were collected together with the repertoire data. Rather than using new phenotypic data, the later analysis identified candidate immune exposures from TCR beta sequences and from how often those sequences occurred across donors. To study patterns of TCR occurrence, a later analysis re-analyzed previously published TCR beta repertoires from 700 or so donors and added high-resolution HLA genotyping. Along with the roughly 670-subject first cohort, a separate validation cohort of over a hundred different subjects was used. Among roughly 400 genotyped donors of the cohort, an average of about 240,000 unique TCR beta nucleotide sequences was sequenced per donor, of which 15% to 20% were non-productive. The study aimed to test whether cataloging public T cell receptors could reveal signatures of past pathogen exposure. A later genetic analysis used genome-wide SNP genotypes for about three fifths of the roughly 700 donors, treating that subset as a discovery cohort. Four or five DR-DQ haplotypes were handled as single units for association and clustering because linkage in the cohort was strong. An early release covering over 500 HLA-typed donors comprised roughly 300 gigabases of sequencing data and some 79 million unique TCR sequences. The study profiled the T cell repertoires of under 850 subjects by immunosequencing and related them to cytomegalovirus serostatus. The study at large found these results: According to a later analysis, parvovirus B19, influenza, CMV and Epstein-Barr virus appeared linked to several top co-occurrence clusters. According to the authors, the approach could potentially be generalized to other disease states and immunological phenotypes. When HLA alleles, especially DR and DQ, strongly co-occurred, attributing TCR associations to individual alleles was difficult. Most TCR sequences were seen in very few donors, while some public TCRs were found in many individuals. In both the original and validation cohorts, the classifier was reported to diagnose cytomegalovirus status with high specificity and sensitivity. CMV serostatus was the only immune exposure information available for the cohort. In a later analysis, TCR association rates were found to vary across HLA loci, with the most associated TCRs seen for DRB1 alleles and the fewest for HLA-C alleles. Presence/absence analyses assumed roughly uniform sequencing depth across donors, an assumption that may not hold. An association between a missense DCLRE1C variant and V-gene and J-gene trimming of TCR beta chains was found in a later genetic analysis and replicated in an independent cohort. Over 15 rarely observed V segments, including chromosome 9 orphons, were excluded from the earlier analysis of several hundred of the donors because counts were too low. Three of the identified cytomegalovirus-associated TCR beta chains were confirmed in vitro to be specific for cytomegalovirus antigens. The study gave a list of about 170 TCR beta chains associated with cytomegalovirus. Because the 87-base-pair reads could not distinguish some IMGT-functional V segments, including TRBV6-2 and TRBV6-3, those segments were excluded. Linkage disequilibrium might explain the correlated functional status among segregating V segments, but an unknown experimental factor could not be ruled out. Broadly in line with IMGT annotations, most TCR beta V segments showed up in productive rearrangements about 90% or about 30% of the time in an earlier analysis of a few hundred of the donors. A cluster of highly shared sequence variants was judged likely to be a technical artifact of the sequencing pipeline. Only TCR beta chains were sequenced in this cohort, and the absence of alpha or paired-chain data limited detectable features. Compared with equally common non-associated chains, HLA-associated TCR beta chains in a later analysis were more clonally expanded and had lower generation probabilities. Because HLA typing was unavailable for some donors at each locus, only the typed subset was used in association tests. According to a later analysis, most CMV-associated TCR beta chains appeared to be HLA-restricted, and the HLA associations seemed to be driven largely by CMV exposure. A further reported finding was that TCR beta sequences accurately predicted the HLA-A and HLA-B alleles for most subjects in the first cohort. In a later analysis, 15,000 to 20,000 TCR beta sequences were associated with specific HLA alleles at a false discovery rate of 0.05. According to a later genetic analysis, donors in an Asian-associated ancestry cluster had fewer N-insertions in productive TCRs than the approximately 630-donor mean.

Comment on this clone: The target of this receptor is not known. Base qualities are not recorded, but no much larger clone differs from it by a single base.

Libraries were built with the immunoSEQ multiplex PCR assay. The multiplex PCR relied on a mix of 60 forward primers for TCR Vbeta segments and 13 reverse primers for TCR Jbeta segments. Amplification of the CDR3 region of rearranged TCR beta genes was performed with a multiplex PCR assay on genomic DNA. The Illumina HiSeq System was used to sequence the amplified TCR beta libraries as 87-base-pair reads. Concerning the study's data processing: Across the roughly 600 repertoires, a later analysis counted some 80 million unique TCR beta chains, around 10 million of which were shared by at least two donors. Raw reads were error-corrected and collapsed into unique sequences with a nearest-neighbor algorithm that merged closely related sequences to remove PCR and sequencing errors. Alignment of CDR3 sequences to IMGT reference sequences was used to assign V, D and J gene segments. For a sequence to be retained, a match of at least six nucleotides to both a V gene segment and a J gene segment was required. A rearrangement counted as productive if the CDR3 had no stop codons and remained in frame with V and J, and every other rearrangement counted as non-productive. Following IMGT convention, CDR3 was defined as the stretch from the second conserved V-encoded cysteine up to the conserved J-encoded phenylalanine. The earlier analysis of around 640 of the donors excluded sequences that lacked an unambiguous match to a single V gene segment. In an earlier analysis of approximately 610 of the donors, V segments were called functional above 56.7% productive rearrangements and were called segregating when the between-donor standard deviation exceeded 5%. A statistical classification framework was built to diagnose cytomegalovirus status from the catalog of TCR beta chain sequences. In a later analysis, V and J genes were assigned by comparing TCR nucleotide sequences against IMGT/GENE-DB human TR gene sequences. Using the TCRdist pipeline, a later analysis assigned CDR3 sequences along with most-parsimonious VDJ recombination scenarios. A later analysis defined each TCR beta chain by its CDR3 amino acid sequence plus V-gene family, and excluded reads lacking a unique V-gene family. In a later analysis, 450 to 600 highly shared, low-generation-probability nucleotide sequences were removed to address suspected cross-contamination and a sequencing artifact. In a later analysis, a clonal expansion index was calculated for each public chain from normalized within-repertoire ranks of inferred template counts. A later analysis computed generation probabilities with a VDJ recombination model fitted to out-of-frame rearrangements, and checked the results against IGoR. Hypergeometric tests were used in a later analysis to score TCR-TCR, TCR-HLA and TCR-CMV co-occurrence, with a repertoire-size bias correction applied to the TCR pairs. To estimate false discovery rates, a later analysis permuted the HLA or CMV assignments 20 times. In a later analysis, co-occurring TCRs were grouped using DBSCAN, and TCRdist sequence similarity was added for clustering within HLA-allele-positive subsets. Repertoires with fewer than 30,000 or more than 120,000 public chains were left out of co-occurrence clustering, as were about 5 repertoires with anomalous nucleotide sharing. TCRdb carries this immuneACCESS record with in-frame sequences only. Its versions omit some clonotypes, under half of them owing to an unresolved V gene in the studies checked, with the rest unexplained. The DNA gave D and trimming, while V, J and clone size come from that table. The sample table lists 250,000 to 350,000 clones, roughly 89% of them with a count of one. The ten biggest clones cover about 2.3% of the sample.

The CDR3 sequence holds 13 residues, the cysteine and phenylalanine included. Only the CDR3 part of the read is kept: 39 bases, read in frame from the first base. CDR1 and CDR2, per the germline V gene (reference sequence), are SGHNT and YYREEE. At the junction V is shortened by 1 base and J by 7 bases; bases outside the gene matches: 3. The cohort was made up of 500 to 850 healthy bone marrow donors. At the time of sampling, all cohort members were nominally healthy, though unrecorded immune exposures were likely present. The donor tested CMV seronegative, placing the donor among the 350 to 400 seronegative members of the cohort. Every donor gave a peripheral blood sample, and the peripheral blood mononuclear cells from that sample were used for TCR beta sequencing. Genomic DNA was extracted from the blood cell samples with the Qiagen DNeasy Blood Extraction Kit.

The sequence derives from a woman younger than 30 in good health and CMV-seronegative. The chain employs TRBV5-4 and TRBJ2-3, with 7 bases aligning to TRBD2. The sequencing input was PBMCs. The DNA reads TGTGCCAGCAGCTTGCAAAGCGGGAATACGCAGTATTTT. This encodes CASSLQSGNTQYF.